This passage covers 12 T cell receptor beta chains from one sample sequenced in a study of shared clonotypes between healthy human individuals. Assay used: immunoSEQ multiplex PCR; TCRdb lists only in-frame clones, some missing. The top ten hold less than 25% of the sample, which has some 740,000 clones, nearly 95% seen once. As defined, naive CD8 cells were CD45RO-negative and positively selected for CCR7, with terminally differentiated effector memory CD45RA+ cells excluded. Material for sequencing was naive CD8+ T cells sorted from blood. These receptors came from a man aged 25 to 40 in good health.

The chain combines TRBV7-9 with TRBJ2-1; 13 nucleotides line up with TRBD2. V gave up 5 bases and J gave up 3 bases; unmatched junction bases: 7. CDR3 length equals 17 residues. Germline V CDR1 and CDR2: SEHNR, FQNEAQ (reference sequence). The CDR3 DNA follows: TGTGCCAGCAGCCTTGGACTAGCGGGAGCCGTCTACAATGAGCAGTTCTTC. Amino acids: CASSLGLAGAVYNEQFF.

This chain joins TRBV19 and TRBJ2-3; 7 bases line up with TRBD2. V shed 4 bases and J 1 base; nucleotides not matched to a gene: 11. The CDR3 covers 17 residues. Germline V gene data show CDR1 as LNHDA and CDR2 as SQIVND (reference sequence). CDR3 amino acids: CASSTPLAEAGTDTQYF. The CDR3 nucleotides are TGTGCCAGTAGTACCCCCCTAGCGGAGGCGGGCACAGATACGCAGTATTTT.

V and J are TRBV7-9 and TRBJ2-7, with TRBD1 as a possible D gene (6 bases). This CDR3 has 15 residues. The germline V gene has CDR1 SEHNR and CDR2 FQNEAQ (reference sequence). V was clipped by 1 base and J by 5 bases, with 15 bases between them. CDR3 residues: CASSLVSGQGHEQYF. The DNA for the CDR3 is TGTGCCAGCAGCTTAGTTTCGGGGCAGGGGCACGAGCAGTACTTC.

V is TRBV29-1 and J is TRBJ1-5; TRBD1 agrees at 9 bases. The length of the CDR3 is 14 residues. Trimming cost V 5 bases and J 0 bases; bases outside gene matches: 2. Per the germline V gene, CDR1 is SQVTM and CDR2 is ANQGSEA. The CDR3 here is CSVRDRDSNQPQHF. CDR3 in DNA: TGCAGCGTTAGGGACAGGGATAGCAATCAGCCCCAGCATTTT. Supplemented by reference TRBV29-1 and TRBJ1-5, the full variable domain reads SAVISQKPSRDICQRGTSLTIQCQVDSQVTMMFWYRQQPGQSLTLIATANQGSEATYESGFVIDKFPISRPNLTFSTLTVSNMSPEDSSIYLCSVRDRDSNQPQHFGDGTRLSIL.

This clone was recorded only once. The rearrangement joins TRBV5-1 to TRBJ2-2; 7 positions agree with TRBD1. This CDR3 contains 16 residues. V lost 1 base to trimming and J lost 0 bases; unmatched junction nucleotides: 3. The V gene's germline CDR1 is SGHRS and CDR2 YFSETQ. The CDR3 here is CASSLPRGPNTGELFF. DNA of the CDR3: TGCGCCAGCAGCTTGCCAAGGGGGCCGAACACCGGGGAGCTGTTTTTT.

The genes are TRBV30 and TRBJ2-7, with TRBD2 as a possible D gene (5 bases). The V gene lost 1 base and the J gene lost 6 bases, with 10 bases spanning the gap. This CDR3 region has 12 residues. Per the germline V gene, CDR1 is GTSNPN and CDR2 is SVGIG (reference sequence). The CDR3: CAWSEDRGEQYF. CDR3 coding DNA: TGTGCCTGGAGTGAAGATCGGGGCGAGCAGTACTTC.

The chain couples TRBV10-3 to TRBJ1-4; the D is unclear. CDR1 and CDR2 (germline): ENHRY, SYGVKD. The CDR3 sequence is 14 residues long. Trimming stripped 4 bases from V and 8 bases from J, with 14 bases between. The CDR3 sequence: CAISVREGAEKLFF. The CDR3 coding sequence is TGTGCCATCAGTGTCCGTGAGGGTGCCGAAAAACTGTTTTTT.

V gene TRBV15 combines with J gene TRBJ2-7; 8 nucleotides agree with TRBD1. Germline V gene data show CDR1 as LNHNV and CDR2 as YYDKDF (reference sequence). This CDR3 contains 14 residues. V shed 8 bases and J 2 bases; nucleotides not matched to a gene: 8. The CDR3: CATGTGTGPYEQYF. DNA for the CDR3: TGTGCCACCGGGACCGGGACAGGCCCCTACGAGCAGTACTTC.

The CDR3 bases are TGTGCCAGCAGCTCCGGGACGGGGGAGACCCAGTACTTC. Its translation: CASSSGTGETQYF. The J gene is TRBJ2-5, the V gene TRBV7-9, with D perhaps matching TRBD1 or TRBD2 (5 bases each). The V gene's germline CDR1 is SEHNR and CDR2 FQNEAQ (reference sequence). CDR3 length equals 13 residues. V lost 4 bases, J lost 5 bases, and 11 bases lay in between.

This chain connects TRBV5-1 to TRBJ2-7; 9 bases map to TRBD1. This CDR3 has 15 amino acids. CDR1 is SGHRS and CDR2 is YFSETQ in the germline V gene. J gave up 2 bases and V 0 bases, and 3 bases lay outside the gene matches. The CDR3 nucleotides read TGCGCCAGCAGCTTGGAGGGACAGGGCCCCTACGAGCAGTACTTC. Encoded protein: CASSLEGQGPYEQYF.

This chain connects TRBV13 to TRBJ2-7, with D perhaps TRBD1 (5 bases). CDR3 size: 15 residues. Germline-derived CDR1 and CDR2 are PRHDT and FYEKMQ (reference sequence). Trimming stripped 0 bases from V and 2 bases from J, with 11 bases between. CDR3 sequence: CASSLGLGAPYEQYF. The CDR3 bases are TGTGCCAGCAGCTTAGGGTTAGGGGCCCCCTACGAGCAGTACTTC.

The rearrangement joins TRBV5-8 to TRBJ2-7, with 7 bases identical to TRBD1. The CDR3 covers 15 residues. J gave up 2 bases and V 3 bases, and 8 bases lay outside the gene matches. Per the germline V gene, CDR1 is SGHTS and CDR2 is YDEGEE. The DNA of the CDR3 is TGTGCCAGCAGCTGGGTGAAGGACAGGACCTACGAGCAGTACTTC. This codes for CASSWVKDRTYEQYF.